This entry lists 27 T cell receptor beta chains sequenced from one sample in a study of cytomegalovirus exposure and HLA in healthy donors. The PCR ran on 60 Vbeta and 13 Jbeta primers. Generated by immunoSEQ multiplex PCR, the TCRdb table keeps only in-frame clones and is missing some. The table records about 140,000 clones, 70% of them present only once. The sample was PBMCs. The source of these receptors is a woman aged 25 to 45 in good health and CMV-seronegative.

CDR3 in amino acids: CASSRGSGISGNTIYF. In DNA, the CDR3 is TGTGCCAGCAGCCGGGGGTCAGGGATCTCTGGAAACACCATATATTTT. This chain connects TRBV7-9 to TRBJ1-3; a weak D match, TRBD1 (5 bases). The length of the CDR3 is 16 residues. Per the germline V gene, CDR1 is SEHNR and CDR2 is FQNEAQ (reference sequence). V lost 5 bases and J 0 bases, leaving 14 bases between the germline ends.

The chain recombines TRBV29-1 with TRBJ2-1; D might be TRBD1 (6 bases). The length of the CDR3 is 14 residues. Trimming left V 4 bases short and J 4 bases short, with 14 bases between. Per the germline V gene, CDR1 is SQVTM and CDR2 is ANQGSEA. CDR3 sequence reads: CSVGDRTVYNEQFF. The CDR3 nucleotides read TGCAGCGTTGGTGACAGGACAGTATACAATGAGCAGTTCTTC.

The chain joins TRBV5-6 to TRBJ2-5, with TRBD2 as a possible D gene (6 bases). The CDR3 is made up of 14 amino acids. Germline-derived CDR1 and CDR2 are SGHDT and YYEEEE. V was cut by 4 bases and J by 0 bases, with 10 bases left in between. This CDR3 is CASSHPGDQETQYF. The CDR3 region has the DNA TGTGCCAGCAGCCACCCGGGAGACCAAGAGACCCAGTACTTC.

There are a few counts of this clone. J is TRBJ2-1 and V is TRBV6-6; D is ambiguous. This CDR3 is built from 15 residues. Trimming took 2 bases from V and 0 from J, leaving 8 bases between them. Germline V gene sequence: CDR1 MNHNY, CDR2 SVGAGI (reference sequence). The CDR3 nucleotides read TGTGCCAGCAGTTACGATCTGAGCTCCTACAATGAGCAGTTCTTC. Translation gives CASSYDLSSYNEQFF.

The chain links TRBV18 to TRBJ2-1; 14 bases fit TRBD2. Trimming at V came to 1 base and at J to 6 bases, leaving 5 bases not matched to a gene. Germline loops: CDR1 KGHSH, CDR2 LQKENI. This CDR3 has 17 residues. The CDR3 nucleotides read TGTGCCAGCTCACCACTTGGGACTAGCGGGAGAATCAATGAGCAGTTCTTC. Translating gives CASSPLGTSGRINEQFF.

This rearrangement joins TRBV5-1 to TRBJ2-7; 11 bases are shared with TRBD1. Trimming took 4 bases from V and 3 from J; bases not matched to a gene: 6. The germline gives CDR1 SGHRS, CDR2 YFSETQ. This CDR3 comprises 15 residues. This CDR3 reads CASSISGTGGYEQYF. The CDR3 DNA is TGCGCCAGCAGCATATCCGGGACAGGGGGCTACGAGCAGTACTTC. Supplemented by reference TRBV5-1 and TRBJ2-7, the full variable domain reads KAGVTQTPRYLIKTRGQQVTLSCSPISGHRSVSWYQQTPGQGLQFLFEYFSETQRNKGNFPGRFSGRQFSNSRSEMNVSTLELGDSALYLCASSISGTGGYEQYFGPGTRLTVT.

The table lists this clone with a few counts. The CDR3 nucleotides are TGTGCCACCTATCCCAGGGTTTCGAACACCGGGGAGCTGTTTTTT. Its protein product is CATYPRVSNTGELFF. This sequence joins TRBV2 and TRBJ2-2, with a weak D call TRBD1 (5 bases). V lost 10 bases and J lost 0, with 15 bases in between. The V gene's germline CDR1 is SNHLY and CDR2 FYNNEI. This CDR3 has 15 amino acids.

This sequence joins TRBV12-5 and TRBJ1-1; D is uncertain. Germline CDR1 LGHNT, CDR2 FRNRAP. V was clipped by 8 bases and J by 3 bases, with 13 bases between them. This CDR3 is built from 13 residues. As DNA, the CDR3 is TGTGCTAGTCAAGTTGAGGCCTACACTGAAGCTTTCTTT. Translated: CASQVEAYTEAFF.

This chain joins TRBV28 and TRBJ2-5; 9 bases align to TRBD2. V lost 3 bases and J lost 5; bases outside the gene matches: 10. Germline V lookup: CDR1 MDHEN, CDR2 SYDVKM. This CDR3 has 16 residues. This CDR3 is CASSFYGGGVRETQYF. The DNA for the CDR3 is TGTGCCAGCAGTTTTTATGGCGGGGGGGTACGGGAGACCCAGTACTTC.

This chain joins TRBV7-3 and TRBJ1-1; the D is unclear. Germline V gene sequence: CDR1 SGHTA, CDR2 FQGTGA. Deletions cut 1 base from V and 2 bases from J, with 8 bases between. The CDR3 runs 14 residues. CDR3 nucleotide sequence: TGTGCCAGCAGCTTAAACAGAATAAACACTGAAGCTTTCTTT. Protein sequence: CASSLNRINTEAFF.

This chain uses TRBV18 with TRBJ1-4; D unresolved. Per germline, CDR1 KGHSH and CDR2 LQKENI. The CDR3 has 14 amino acids. The V end lost 4 bases, the J end lost 0 bases, and 6 bases lay between the germline ends. The CDR3 DNA sequence: TGTGCCAGCTCACAATATGCAACTAATGAAAAACTGTTTTTT. Translating it yields CASSQYATNEKLFF.

This clone appeared a few times. The V gene is TRBV18, the J gene TRBJ1-5; possible D gene TRBD1, 5 bases. This CDR3 is 16 amino acids long. Germline CDR1 is KGHSH and CDR2 is LQKENI. The V end was cut by 2 bases, the J end by 7 bases, with 18 bases between. For the CDR3, the DNA is TGTGCCAGCTCACCAGACCAGGGAAATTTACAGCAGCCCCAGCATTTT. This encodes CASSPDQGNLQQPQHF.

The gene calls are TRBV27 and TRBJ2-3; D not resolved. The CDR3 runs 16 residues. V gave up 3 bases and J gave up 5 bases, with 18 bases separating them. Germline CDR1 and CDR2: MNHEY and SMNVEV (reference sequence). The CDR3 DNA follows: TGTGCCAGCAGTTTCGTTGCGAGAAACCCTCGAGATACGCAGTATTTT. The encoded protein is CASSFVARNPRDTQYF.

The genes are TRBV28 and TRBJ1-5; 7 bases line up with TRBD1. The CDR3 covers 14 residues. J lost 1 base, V lost 7 bases, and 4 bases had no gene match. CDR1 and CDR2 (germline): MDHEN, SYDVKM. CDR3 sequence: CASMATGSNQPQHF. CDR3 bases: TGTGCCAGCATGGCGACAGGGAGCAATCAGCCCCAGCATTTT.

The chain combines TRBV29-1 with TRBJ2-1; 7 bases map to TRBD2. V dropped 0 bases and J dropped 0; count of bases not matched to a gene: 14. The CDR3 has 19 amino acids. Germline V lookup: CDR1 SQVTM, CDR2 ANQGSEA. In nucleotides, the CDR3 is TGCAGCGTTGAAGATCTCGAGACTAGCTCTCGACTCTCCTACAATGAGCAGTTCTTC. Protein sequence: CSVEDLETSSRLSYNEQFF.

The V call is TRBV28, the J call TRBJ2-2; D not certain. Germline CDR1 MDHEN, CDR2 SYDVKM. The germline V and J ends were trimmed by 8 bases and 6 bases, with 10 bases remaining between them. The CDR3 loop spans 12 amino acids. The CDR3 reads CASRPSAGELFF. DNA of the CDR3: TGTGCCAGCCGCCCCTCGGCCGGGGAGCTGTTTTTT.

The chain links TRBV7-2 to TRBJ2-1, with no clear D. Trimming stripped 5 bases from V and 2 bases from J, with 13 bases between. This CDR3 region has 15 residues. Looked up from germline, CDR1 is SGHTA and CDR2 is FQGNSA. CDR3 nucleotide sequence: TGTGCCAGCAGCCCACAGAGCCACCCCTACAATGAGCAGTTCTTC. It yields the protein CASSPQSHPYNEQFF.

This chain uses TRBV19 with TRBJ1-4; D gene ambiguous. The CDR3 extends over 13 amino acids. Germline V gene sequence: CDR1 LNHDA, CDR2 SQIVND (reference sequence). V was trimmed by 6 bases and J by 0 bases, leaving 5 bases between them. CDR3 protein: CASRAATNEKLFF. CDR3 sequence (DNA): TGTGCCAGTAGAGCCGCAACTAATGAAAAACTGTTTTTT.

This clone was counted between two and nine times. The chain joins TRBV6-1 to TRBJ2-2, with D perhaps matching TRBD2 (6 bases). Germline V gene lookup returns CDR1 MNHNS and CDR2 SASEGT. V was cut by 4 bases and J by 3 bases, with 9 bases left in between. CDR3 size: 14 residues. The CDR3 protein is CASSVSGDTGELFF. CDR3 nucleotide sequence: TGTGCCAGCAGTGTTAGCGGCGACACCGGGGAGCTGTTTTTT.

The V and J genes are TRBV7-3 and TRBJ2-1; 10 bases fit TRBD2. Germline-derived CDR1 and CDR2 are SGHTA and FQGTGA. V trimming: 3 bases; J trimming: 8 bases; junction bases outside the gene matches: 4. The CDR3 extends over 14 amino acids. The CDR3 DNA sequence: TGTGCCAGCAGCTTGGGACTAGCGTCCGATGAGCAGTTCTTC. It specifies CASSLGLASDEQFF.

Notes on this clone: Relative to the germline gene, one junction end is altered; a read error may explain this. This chain links TRBV7-9 with TRBJ2-7, with 8 bases fitting TRBD1. CDR3 length equals 14 residues. Germline lookup yields CDR1 SEHNR and CDR2 FQNEAQ (reference sequence). Here the CDR3 reads CSSSRQGNSYEQYF. CDR3 in DNA: TGTTCCAGCAGTCGACAGGGGAACTCCTACGAGCAGTACTTC.

The CDR3 loop is CASSDPSGGDTQYF. The CDR3 DNA sequence: TGTGCCAGCAGCGACCCTTCCGGGGGAGATACGCAGTATTTT. The J gene is TRBJ2-3, the V gene TRBV2, with a tentative D call TRBD2 (6 bases). Trimming removed 6 bases from V and 5 bases from J, with 15 bases in between. CDR1 is SNHLY, CDR2 FYNNEI, per germline. CDR3 size: 14 residues. The full variable domain, its missing parts supplied by reference TRBV2 and TRBJ2-3, is EPEVTQTPSHQVTQMGQEVILRCVPISNHLYFYWYRQILGQKVEFLVSFYNNEISEKSEIFDDQFSVERPDGSNFTLKIRSTKLEDSAMYFCASSDPSGGDTQYFGPGTRLTVL.

In this sample, this clone turned up once. The chain recombines TRBV30 with TRBJ1-5, with D unclear. The CDR3 covers 12 residues. Germline V gene sequence: CDR1 GTSNPN, CDR2 SVGIG (reference sequence). Trimming shortened V by 1 base and J by 8 bases, and 9 bases separated the two germline ends. CDR3 coding DNA: TGTGCCTGGAGTGCGGGTATTGAGCCCCAGCATTTT. Amino acid sequence: CAWSAGIEPQHF.

This clone was counted only a few times. V is TRBV21-1 and J is TRBJ2-7; the listed D gene, TRBD2, was not tested against the DNA. TRBV21-1 is recorded as a pseudogene. CDR3 size: 12 residues. The CDR3 coding sequence is TGTGCCACCAACCGGGACTCCAGCGAGCAGTACGTC. This codes for CATNRDSSEQYV.

The J gene is TRBJ2-5, the V gene TRBV28, with 11 bases lining up with TRBD2. The V and J ends lost 2 bases and 5 bases, in that order; junction bases with no gene match: 4. Looked up from germline, CDR1 is MDHEN and CDR2 is SYDVKM. The CDR3 covers 15 residues. The CDR3 coding sequence is TGTGCCAGCAGTTTACCTAGCGGGGGGTCGGAGACCCAGTACTTC. It specifies CASSLPSGGSETQYF.

CDR3 sequence reads: CASGLVPDGQVAPNTEAFF. CDR3 DNA sequence: TGTGCTAGTGGTTTGGTACCCGATGGACAGGTGGCCCCGAACACTGAAGCTTTCTTT. The chain couples TRBV12-5 to TRBJ1-1; 7 positions agree with TRBD1. The CDR3 totals 19 residues. The trim removed 0 bases at V and 1 base at J, leaving 14 bases unmatched. Germline values: CDR1 LGHNT, CDR2 FRNRAP.

The chain carries TRBV2 and TRBJ1-1; no clear D. V lost 6 bases, J lost 1 base, and 15 bases lay in between. This CDR3 comprises 15 residues. Germline loops: CDR1 SNHLY, CDR2 FYNNEI. CDR3 in DNA: TGTGCCAGCAGAAGAGAGTCAGGTGAGAACACTGAAGCTTTCTTT. Translating it yields CASRRESGENTEAFF.